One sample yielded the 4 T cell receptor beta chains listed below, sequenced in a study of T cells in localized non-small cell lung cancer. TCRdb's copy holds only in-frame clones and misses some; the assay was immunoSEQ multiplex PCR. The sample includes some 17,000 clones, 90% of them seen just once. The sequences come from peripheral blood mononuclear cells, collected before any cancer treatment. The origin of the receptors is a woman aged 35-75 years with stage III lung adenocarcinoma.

CDR3 sequence reads: CASRDMDTQYF. CDR3 sequence (DNA): TGTGCCAGCAGGGATATGGATACGCAGTATTTT. The chain links TRBV4-2 to TRBJ2-3, with D unresolved. Germline CDR1 and CDR2: LGHNA and YNFKEQ. Trimming cost V 6 bases and J 6 bases, with 7 bases left between them. This CDR3 region has 11 residues.

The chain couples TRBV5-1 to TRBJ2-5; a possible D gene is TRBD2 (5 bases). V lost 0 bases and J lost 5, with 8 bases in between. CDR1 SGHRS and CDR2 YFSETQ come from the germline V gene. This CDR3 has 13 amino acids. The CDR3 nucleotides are TGCGCCAGCAGCTTGGGTAGGGAGGAGACCCAGTACTTC. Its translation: CASSLGREETQYF.

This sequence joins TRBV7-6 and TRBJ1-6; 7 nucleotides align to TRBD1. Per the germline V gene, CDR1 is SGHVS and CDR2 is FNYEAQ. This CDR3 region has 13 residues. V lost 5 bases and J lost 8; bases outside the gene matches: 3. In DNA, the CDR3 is TGTGCCAGCAGCACAGGGGTCGATTCACCCCTCCACTTT. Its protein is CASSTGVDSPLHF.

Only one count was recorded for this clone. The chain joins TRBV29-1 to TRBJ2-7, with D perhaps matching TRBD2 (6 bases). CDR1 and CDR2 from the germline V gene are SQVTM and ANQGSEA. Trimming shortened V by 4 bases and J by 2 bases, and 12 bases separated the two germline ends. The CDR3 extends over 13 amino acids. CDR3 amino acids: CSVAIGGAYEQYF. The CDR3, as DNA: TGCAGCGTTGCGATTGGCGGGGCCTACGAGCAGTACTTC.